The next 31 T cell receptor beta chains were all read from a single sample in a study of cytomegalovirus exposure and HLA in healthy donors. The primer mix had 60 Vbeta and 13 Jbeta primers. Profiled with immunoSEQ multiplex PCR; TCRdb holds only in-frame clones, not every one. The sample contains 40,000 or so clones, 60% to 80% of which appear only once. The sequenced sample consisted of PBMCs. These receptors all come from a woman aged 25 to 39 in good health and CMV-seropositive.

This clone has just a few counts. The rearrangement joins TRBV6-4 to TRBJ2-3; 10 nucleotides align to TRBD2. Germline loops: CDR1 MRHNA, CDR2 SNTAGT. The CDR3 has 15 amino acids. With 0 bases clipped from V and 4 bases from J, the junction kept 1 base outside the gene matches. CDR3 in DNA: TGTGCCAGCAGTGACTCGAGCGGGGGGGCAGATACGCAGTATTTT. It encodes CASSDSSGGADTQYF.

The chain combines TRBV5-1 with TRBJ2-5, with D possibly matching TRBD1 (6 bases). The DNA matches TRBJ2-7 better at its end, which makes the J call doubtful. The CDR3 sequence is 12 residues long. Germline CDR1 is SGHRS and CDR2 is YFSETQ. In nucleotides, the CDR3 is TGCGCCAGCAGCTCACAGGGCTACGAGCAGTACTTC. This translates into CASSSQGYEQYF.

This chain links TRBV29-1 with TRBJ1-2; 9 bases are shared with TRBD1. This CDR3 contains 12 residues. V dropped 7 bases and J dropped 5; count of bases not matched to a gene: 5. The germline V gene has CDR1 SQVTM and CDR2 ANQGSEA. The chain's CDR3 is CSAGDREYGYTF. In DNA, the CDR3 is TGCAGCGCTGGGGACAGGGAGTATGGCTACACCTTC.

This rearrangement joins TRBV10-2 to TRBJ2-2; 9 bases are a match to TRBD2. CDR1 is WSHSY and CDR2 is SAAADI in the germline V gene. CDR3 length: 18 amino acids. J lost 2 bases, V lost 2 bases, and 9 bases had no gene match. The CDR3 is CASSEPLIAGVNTGELFF. CDR3 nucleotide sequence: TGCGCCAGCAGTGAGCCGCTCATAGCGGGGGTAAACACCGGGGAGCTGTTTTTT.

About this clone: Sequence at one end of the junction differs from germline and may be a read error. The rearrangement links TRBV29-1 to TRBJ1-2; 7 nucleotides match TRBD1. The CDR3 is made up of 12 amino acids. Germline loops: CDR1 SQVTM, CDR2 ANQGSEA. This CDR3 is CSVRQGRFGYPF. DNA of the CDR3: TGCAGCGTTCGACAGGGACGATTTGGCTACCCCTTC.

This clone was picked up a small number of times. V gene TRBV7-6 combines with J gene TRBJ1-1; D is uncertain. This CDR3 contains 14 residues. The germline CDR1 and CDR2 sequences are SGHVS and FNYEAQ. Trimming shortened V by 2 bases and J by 0 bases, and 7 bases separated the two germline ends. Here the CDR3 reads CASSLNTMNTEAFF. CDR3 DNA sequence: TGTGCCAGCAGCTTAAACACCATGAACACTGAAGCTTTCTTT.

The chain links TRBV4-2 to TRBJ1-1; D is unresolved. From germline, CDR1 is LGHNA and CDR2 YNFKEQ. Trimming pared 2 bases from V and 2 bases from J, leaving 3 bases between. The CDR3 is 12 residues long. CDR3 amino acids: CASSQLNTEAFF. In DNA, the CDR3 is TGTGCCAGCAGCCAACTCAACACTGAAGCTTTCTTT.

V and J are TRBV6-4 and TRBJ2-3, with TRBD2 matching 7 bases. The CDR3 has 15 residues. Germline CDR1 and CDR2: MRHNA and SNTAGT. Losses at the gene ends were 0 bases for V and 3 bases for J; bases not matched to a gene: 3. CDR3 in amino acids: CASSDSRGGTDTQYF. As DNA, the CDR3 is TGTGCCAGCAGTGACTCGAGGGGAGGGACAGATACGCAGTATTTT.

The chain links TRBV29-1 to TRBJ1-1; D gene ambiguous. CDR1 SQVTM and CDR2 ANQGSEA come from the germline V gene. V gave up 4 bases and J gave up 3 bases, with 9 bases separating them. CDR3 length: 12 residues. As DNA, the CDR3 is TGCAGCGTTGCTTTGGCATACACTGAAGCTTTCTTT. This encodes CSVALAYTEAFF.

V and J are TRBV2 and TRBJ2-5; D is ambiguous. The DNA matches TRBJ2-7 better at its end, which makes the J call doubtful. Looked up from germline, CDR1 is SNHLY and CDR2 is FYNNEI. The CDR3 is made up of 14 amino acids. This chain's CDR3 is CASSERQASYEQYF. Here the CDR3 DNA reads TGTGCCAGCAGTGAAAGGCAGGCCTCCTACGAGCAGTACTTC.

The chain uses TRBV18 and TRBJ1-4; TRBD1 agrees at 8 bases. Trimming cost V 3 bases and J 3 bases; bases outside gene matches: 3. The CDR3 totals 15 residues. The V gene's germline CDR1 is KGHSH and CDR2 LQKENI. Here the CDR3 DNA reads TGTGCCAGCTCACCCCTGGGACAGGCTAATGAAAAACTGTTTTTT. This sequence encodes CASSPLGQANEKLFF.

The genes are TRBV7-8 and TRBJ2-5; no reliable D call. The CDR3 runs 15 residues. CDR1 is SGHVS, CDR2 FQNEAQ, per germline. V was clipped by 4 bases and J by 4 bases, with 16 bases between them. CDR3 in amino acids: CASSSTISNGETQYF. Here the CDR3 DNA reads TGTGCCAGCAGCTCCACTATAAGTAACGGAGAGACCCAGTACTTC.

This clone was counted once. V is TRBV30 and J is TRBJ1-1, with a possible D match to TRBD1 (6 bases). Germline V gives CDR1 GTSNPN, CDR2 SVGIG (reference sequence). The germline V and J ends were trimmed by 5 bases and 5 bases, with 15 bases remaining between them. This CDR3 has 13 residues. CDR3 DNA sequence: TGTGCCTGGGAGCTATTAGGGGGAACTGAAGCTTTCTTT. This translates into CAWELLGGTEAFF.

The V and J genes are TRBV11-1 and TRBJ1-1; 8 bases match TRBD1. The CDR3 has 14 amino acids. Per germline, CDR1 SGHAT and CDR2 FQDESV (reference sequence). V shed 5 bases and J 1 base; nucleotides not matched to a gene: 3. CDR3 nucleotide sequence: TGTGCCAGCAGCCTCGGACAGGGGAACACTGAAGCTTTCTTT. Protein sequence: CASSLGQGNTEAFF.

This rearrangement joins TRBV10-2 to TRBJ1-1, with TRBD1 identical over 8 bases. CDR3 length equals 12 residues. Trimming removed 5 bases from V and 7 bases from J; junction bases left unmatched: 3. CDR1 is WSHSY and CDR2 is SAAADI in the germline V gene. CDR3 DNA: TGCGCCAGCAGTTTAACAGGGGGTGAAGCTTTCTTT. It specifies CASSLTGGEAFF.

The chain combines TRBV11-2 with TRBJ2-1; TRBD2 might be the D (6 bases). Germline V gives CDR1 SGHAT, CDR2 FQNNGV. CDR3 size: 16 residues. V was clipped by 5 bases and J by 1 base, with 15 bases between them. DNA of the CDR3: TGTGCCAGCAGCCCTAGAGGCGGGATTTCCTACAATGAGCAGTTCTTC. Encoded protein: CASSPRGGISYNEQFF.

The V call is TRBV5-5, the J call TRBJ1-1; D ambiguous. The CDR3 sequence is 14 residues long. Per germline, CDR1 SGHKS and CDR2 YYEKEE (reference sequence). Trimming stripped 6 bases from V and 7 bases from J, with 19 bases between. The CDR3 DNA sequence: TGTGCCAGCAACCGGGTTTGGGGAGCGGGTGAAGCTTTCTTT. Translation: CASNRVWGAGEAFF.

The chain couples TRBV2 to TRBJ1-5, with 11 positions matching TRBD1. Looked up from germline, CDR1 is SNHLY and CDR2 is FYNNEI. The V and J ends lost 4 bases and 4 bases, in that order; junction bases with no gene match: 18. There are 20 residues in the CDR3. For the CDR3, the DNA is TGTGCCAGCAGTGGGTCCCCCTTTGGACAGGGGGCGCTTGAGAATCAGCCCCAGCATTTT. Protein product: CASSGSPFGQGALENQPQHF. The variable domain in full, with the rest retrieved from reference TRBV2 and TRBJ1-5, is EPEVTQTPSHQVTQMGQEVILRCVPISNHLYFYWYRQILGQKVEFLVSFYNNEISEKSEIFDDQFSVERPDGSNFTLKIRSTKLEDSAMYFCASSGSPFGQGALENQPQHFGDGTRLSIL.

The chain employs TRBV28 and TRBJ2-3; 10 bases fit TRBD2. The V and J ends lost 7 bases and 4 bases, in that order; junction bases with no gene match: 11. CDR1 and CDR2 from the germline V gene are MDHEN and SYDVKM. This CDR3 contains 16 residues. The chain's CDR3 is CASTSPGSGRSDTQYF. The CDR3 bases are TGTGCCAGCACCTCCCCTGGTAGCGGGAGGTCAGATACGCAGTATTTT.

The chain links TRBV12-5 to TRBJ2-3, with D possibly TRBD2 on 5 matching bases. This CDR3 is built from 12 residues. The germline V and J ends were trimmed by 3 bases and 4 bases, with 5 bases remaining between them. Germline lookup yields CDR1 LGHNT and CDR2 FRNRAP. In nucleotides, the CDR3 is TGTGCTAGTGGTTTCGGGGCAGATACGCAGTATTTT. This codes for CASGFGADTQYF.

The rearrangement links TRBV14 to TRBJ2-5; maybe TRBD2 (5 bases). The J call could be wrong; TRBJ2-7 is a better fit for the DNA end. The V gene's germline CDR1 is SGHDN and CDR2 FVKESK. CDR3 length: 14 amino acids. The DNA for the CDR3 is TGTGCCAGCAGCCAAGGGGAGAATTCCTACGAGCAGTACTTC. Translating it yields CASSQGENSYEQYF.

The CDR3 loop reads CASSGASNQPQHF. The CDR3 DNA follows: TGTGCCAGCAGTGGGGCTTCGAATCAGCCCCAGCATTTT. The chain combines TRBV2 with TRBJ1-5; D ambiguous. The CDR3 has 13 residues. V lost 4 bases to trimming and J lost 4 bases, with 8 bases between them. Germline V CDR1 and CDR2: SNHLY, FYNNEI. Using reference TRBV2 and TRBJ1-5 for the parts outside the CDR3, the full variable domain is EPEVTQTPSHQVTQMGQEVILRCVPISNHLYFYWYRQILGQKVEFLVSFYNNEISEKSEIFDDQFSVERPDGSNFTLKIRSTKLEDSAMYFCASSGASNQPQHFGDGTRLSIL.

The rearrangement uses TRBV11-2 and TRBJ1-5; 9 positions agree with TRBD1. Germline CDR1 and CDR2: SGHAT and FQNNGV. V was pared by 3 bases and J by 2 bases, with 11 bases of the junction left unmatched. The CDR3 contains 18 residues. CDR3 region: CASSLASGTGLRNQPQHF. In DNA form, the CDR3 reads TGTGCCAGCAGCTTGGCCTCCGGGACAGGGCTTCGCAATCAGCCCCAGCATTTT.

The chain links TRBV9 to TRBJ2-1; D perhaps matches TRBD1 (6 bases). This CDR3 is 15 amino acids long. The V end was cut by 0 bases, the J end by 1 base, with 8 bases between. Germline V gene lookup returns CDR1 SGDLS and CDR2 YYNGEE. The CDR3 is CASSVGQGSYNEQFF. The CDR3 nucleotides read TGTGCCAGCAGCGTAGGTCAGGGGTCCTACAATGAGCAGTTCTTC.

The chain has TRBV4-1 and TRBJ1-3, with 9 nucleotides matching TRBD1. CDR1 MGHRA and CDR2 YSYEKL come from the germline V gene. V shed 0 bases and J 2 bases; nucleotides not matched to a gene: 20. The CDR3 has 22 amino acids. CDR3 nucleotides: TGCGCCAGCAGCCAAGATTCACTCGGTTCTCCCGGGACAGGGATCGCTGGAAACACCATATATTTT. Residues: CASSQDSLGSPGTGIAGNTIYF.

The CDR3, as DNA: TGTGCCAGCTCACCCCCGGGACTAGCGGAAACCCCCTGGAAGCAGTACTTC. Translated: CASSPPGLAETPWKQYF. The chain joins TRBV18 to TRBJ2-7; 11 bases are a match to TRBD2. J lost 8 bases, V lost 3 bases, and 15 bases had no gene match. The length of the CDR3 is 17 residues. Germline V gene lookup returns CDR1 KGHSH and CDR2 LQKENI.

The chain employs TRBV6-5 and TRBJ2-1; possibly TRBD1 for D (6 bases). The CDR3 is made up of 13 amino acids. The ends were cut back, 2 bases at V and 9 bases at J, with 11 bases in the middle. Germline CDR1 is MNHEY and CDR2 is SVGAGI. The chain's CDR3 is CASSYGEGGEQFF. As DNA, the CDR3 is TGTGCCAGCAGTTACGGGGAAGGGGGTGAGCAGTTCTTC.

The chain has TRBV7-9 and TRBJ1-1; D is unclear. CDR1 and CDR2 (germline): SEHNR, FQNEAQ (reference sequence). The V and J ends lost 3 bases and 2 bases respectively, with 7 bases between them. CDR3 length: 13 residues. CDR3 loop: CASSFESNTEAFF. The CDR3 DNA follows: TGTGCCAGCAGCTTTGAGTCAAACACTGAAGCTTTCTTT. The whole variable domain, remainder taken from reference TRBV7-9 and TRBJ1-1, is DTGVSQNPRHKITKRGQNVTFRCDPISEHNRLYWYRQTLGQGPEFLTYFQNEAQLEKSRLLSDRFSAERPKGSFSTLEIQRTEQGDSAMYLCASSFESNTEAFFGQGTRLTVV.

The rearrangement links TRBV5-4 to TRBJ2-3, with 9 bases identical to TRBD2. V shed 4 bases and J 6 bases; nucleotides not matched to a gene: 9. The germline V gene has CDR1 SGHNT and CDR2 YYREEE (reference sequence). The CDR3 spans 15 residues. The CDR3 is CASSLRLAVGDTQYF. Here the CDR3 DNA reads TGTGCCAGCAGCCTAAGACTAGCGGTGGGGGATACGCAGTATTTT.

The rearrangement joins TRBV27 to TRBJ2-7; D is ambiguous. The CDR3 has 13 residues. Germline V gives CDR1 MNHEY, CDR2 SMNVEV (reference sequence). V was cut by 3 bases and J by 0 bases, with 6 bases left in between. CDR3 coding DNA: TGTGCCAGCAGTTTCGCCAGCTCCTACGAGCAGTACTTC. This gives the protein CASSFASSYEQYF.

The chain uses TRBV13 and TRBJ2-4, with 16 bases that match TRBD2. V gave up 5 bases and J gave up 1 base; unmatched junction bases: 8. CDR1 is PRHDT and CDR2 is FYEKMQ in the germline V gene (reference sequence). The CDR3 covers 19 residues. For the CDR3, the DNA is TGTGCCAGCAGCCTCGGGACTAGCGGGGGGGCGAGGGCCAAAAACATTCAGTACTTC. As protein: CASSLGTSGGARAKNIQYF. Full variable domain (outside the CDR3, taken from reference TRBV13 and TRBJ2-4): AAGVIQSPRHLIKEKRETATLKCYPIPRHDTVYWYQQGPGQDPQFLISFYEKMQSDKGSIPDRFSAQQFSDYHSELNMSSLELGDSALYFCASSLGTSGGARAKNIQYFGAGTRLSVL.